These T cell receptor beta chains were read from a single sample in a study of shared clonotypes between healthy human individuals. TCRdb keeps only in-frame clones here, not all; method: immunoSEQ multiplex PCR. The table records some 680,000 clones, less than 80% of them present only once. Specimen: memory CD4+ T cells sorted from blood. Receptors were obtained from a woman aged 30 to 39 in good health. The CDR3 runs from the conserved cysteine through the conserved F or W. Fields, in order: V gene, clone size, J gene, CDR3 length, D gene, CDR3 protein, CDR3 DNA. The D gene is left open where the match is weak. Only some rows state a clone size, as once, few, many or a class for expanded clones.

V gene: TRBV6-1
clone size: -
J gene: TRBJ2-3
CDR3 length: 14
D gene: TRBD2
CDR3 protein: CASQTRRGADTQYF
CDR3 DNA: TGTGCCAGTCAGACCCGACGGGGGGCAGATACGCAGTATTTT

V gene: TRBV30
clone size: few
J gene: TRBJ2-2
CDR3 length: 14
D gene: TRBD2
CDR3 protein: CACPGLADTGELFF
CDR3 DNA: TGTGCCTGCCCCGGACTAGCGGACACCGGGGAGCTGTTTTTT

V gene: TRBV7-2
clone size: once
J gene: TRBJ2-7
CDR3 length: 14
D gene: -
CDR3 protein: CASSLYLQNYEQYF
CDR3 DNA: TGTGCCAGCAGCTTATATTTACAAAACTACGAGCAGTACTTC

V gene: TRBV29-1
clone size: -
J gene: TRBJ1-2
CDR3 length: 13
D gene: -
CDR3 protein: CSVEGGHNYGYTF
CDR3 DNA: TGCAGCGTTGAAGGGGGACATAACTATGGCTACACCTTC

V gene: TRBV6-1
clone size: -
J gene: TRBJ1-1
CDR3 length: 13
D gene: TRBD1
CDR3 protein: CASRWTGNTEAFF
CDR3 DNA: TGTGCCAGCAGATGGACAGGGAACACTGAAGCTTTCTTT

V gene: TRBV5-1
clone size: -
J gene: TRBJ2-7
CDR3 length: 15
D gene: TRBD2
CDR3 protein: CASSEGLQGSYEQYF
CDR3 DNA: TGCGCCAGCAGCGAGGGACTACAAGGCTCCTACGAGCAGTACTTC

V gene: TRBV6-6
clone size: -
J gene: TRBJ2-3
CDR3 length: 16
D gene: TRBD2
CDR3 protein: CASSYRAAGGTDTQYF
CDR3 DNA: TGTGCCAGCAGTTATCGGGCAGCGGGAGGCACAGATACGCAGTATTTT

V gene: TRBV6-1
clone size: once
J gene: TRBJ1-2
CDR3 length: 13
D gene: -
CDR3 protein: CASRLDGLYGYTF
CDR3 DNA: TGTGCCAGCAGACTAGACGGTCTCTATGGCTACACCTTC

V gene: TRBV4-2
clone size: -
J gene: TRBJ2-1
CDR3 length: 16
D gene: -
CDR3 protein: CASSQDGLGALREQFF
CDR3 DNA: TGTGCCAGCAGCCAAGATGGTCTAGGGGCTTTGCGTGAGCAGTTCTTC

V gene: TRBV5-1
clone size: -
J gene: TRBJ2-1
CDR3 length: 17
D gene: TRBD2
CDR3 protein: CASSLILAGGLSNEQFF
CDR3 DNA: TGCGCCAGCAGCTTGATCCTAGCGGGAGGGCTCTCGAATGAGCAGTTCTTC

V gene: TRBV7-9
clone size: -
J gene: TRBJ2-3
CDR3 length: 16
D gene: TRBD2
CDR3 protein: CASSLGVAGVGDTQYF
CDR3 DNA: TGTGCCAGCAGCTTAGGAGTAGCGGGTGTGGGAGATACGCAGTATTTT

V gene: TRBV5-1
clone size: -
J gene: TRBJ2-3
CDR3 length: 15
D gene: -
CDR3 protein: CASSTEPDSWDTQYF
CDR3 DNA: TGCGCCAGCAGCACAGAACCGGACAGTTGGGATACGCAGTATTTT

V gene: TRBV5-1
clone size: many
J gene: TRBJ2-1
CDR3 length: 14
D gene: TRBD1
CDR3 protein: CASSKGQAYNEQFF
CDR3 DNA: TGCGCCAGCAGCAAGGGACAGGCCTACAATGAGCAGTTCTTC

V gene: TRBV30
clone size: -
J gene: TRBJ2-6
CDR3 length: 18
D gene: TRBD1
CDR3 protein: CAWTGRDSTISGANVLTF
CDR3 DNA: TGTGCCTGGACCGGCCGGGACAGCACAATTTCTGGGGCCAACGTCCTGACTTTC

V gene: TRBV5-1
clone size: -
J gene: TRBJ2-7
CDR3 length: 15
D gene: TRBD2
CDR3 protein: CASSLATSESYEQYF
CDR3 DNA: TGCGCCAGCAGCCTTGCGACTAGCGAATCCTACGAGCAGTACTTC

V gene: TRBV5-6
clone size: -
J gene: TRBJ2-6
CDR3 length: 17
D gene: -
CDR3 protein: CASSLRFPNSGANVLTF
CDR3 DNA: TGTGCCAGCAGCTTGAGGTTTCCGAACTCTGGGGCCAACGTCCTGACTTTC

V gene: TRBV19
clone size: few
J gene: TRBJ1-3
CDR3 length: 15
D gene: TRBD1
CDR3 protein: CASRLGQGYGNTIYF
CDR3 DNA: TGTGCCAGTCGCCTGGGACAGGGGTATGGAAACACCATATATTTT

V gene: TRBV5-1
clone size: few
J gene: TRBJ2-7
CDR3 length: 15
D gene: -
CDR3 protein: CASSLSPAEFYEQYF
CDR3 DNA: TGCGCCAGCAGCTTGTCGCCCGCCGAATTTTACGAGCAGTACTTC

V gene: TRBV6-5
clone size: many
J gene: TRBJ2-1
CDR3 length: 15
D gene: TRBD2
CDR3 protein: CASSPLADAYNEQFF
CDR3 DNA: TGTGCCAGCAGCCCACTAGCGGACGCCTACAATGAGCAGTTCTTC

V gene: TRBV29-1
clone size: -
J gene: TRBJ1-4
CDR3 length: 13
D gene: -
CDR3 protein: CSVYFDNDEKLFF
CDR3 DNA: TGCAGCGTTTATTTTGACAACGATGAAAAACTGTTTTTT

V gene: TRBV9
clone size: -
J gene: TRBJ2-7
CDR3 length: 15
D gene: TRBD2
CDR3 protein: CASSAGTSGNYEQYF
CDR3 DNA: TGTGCCAGCAGCGCCGGGACTAGCGGAAATTACGAGCAGTACTTC

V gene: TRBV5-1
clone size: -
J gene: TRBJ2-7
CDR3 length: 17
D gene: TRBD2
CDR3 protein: CASSLGNSGRAWGEQYF
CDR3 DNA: TGCGCCAGCAGCTTAGGAAATAGCGGGAGAGCTTGGGGGGAGCAGTACTTC

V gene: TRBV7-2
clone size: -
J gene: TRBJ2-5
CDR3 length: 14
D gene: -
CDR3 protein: CASSLGNRAETQYF
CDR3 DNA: TGTGCCAGCAGCTTAGGGAACAGGGCAGAGACCCAGTACTTC

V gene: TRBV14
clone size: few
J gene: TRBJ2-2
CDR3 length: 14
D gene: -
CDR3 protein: CASSLQRNTGELFF
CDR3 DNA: TGTGCCAGCAGCCTCCAGAGAAACACCGGGGAGCTGTTTTTT

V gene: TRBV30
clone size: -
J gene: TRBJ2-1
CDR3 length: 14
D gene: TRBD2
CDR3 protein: CAWKGGRVGNEQFF
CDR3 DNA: TGTGCCTGGAAGGGCGGGAGAGTCGGGAATGAGCAGTTCTTC

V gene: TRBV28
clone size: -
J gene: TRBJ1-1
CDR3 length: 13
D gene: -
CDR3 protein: CASSLISTEEAFF
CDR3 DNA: TGTGCCAGCAGTTTAATTTCGACGGAGGAAGCTTTCTTT

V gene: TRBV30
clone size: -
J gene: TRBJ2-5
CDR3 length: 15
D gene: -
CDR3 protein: CAFEPLAEITETQYF
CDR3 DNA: TGTGCCTTTGAACCCTTAGCGGAGATAACAGAGACCCAGTACTTC

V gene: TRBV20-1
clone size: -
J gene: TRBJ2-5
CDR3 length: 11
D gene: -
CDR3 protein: CSASQQETQYF
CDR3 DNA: TGCAGTGCTAGTCAACAAGAGACCCAGTACTTC

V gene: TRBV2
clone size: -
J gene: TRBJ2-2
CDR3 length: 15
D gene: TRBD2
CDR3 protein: CASSPGLAGTGELFF
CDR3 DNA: TGTGCCAGCAGCCCAGGGCTAGCGGGAACCGGGGAGCTGTTTTTT

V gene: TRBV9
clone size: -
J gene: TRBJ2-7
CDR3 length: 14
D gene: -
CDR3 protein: CASSVGGSGYEQYF
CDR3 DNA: TGTGCCAGCAGCGTAGGGGGTAGCGGTTACGAGCAGTACTTC

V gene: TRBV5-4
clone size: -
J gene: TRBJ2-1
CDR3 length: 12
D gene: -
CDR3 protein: CASSLAEGEQFF
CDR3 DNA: TGTGCCAGCAGCTTGGCCGAGGGGGAGCAGTTCTTC

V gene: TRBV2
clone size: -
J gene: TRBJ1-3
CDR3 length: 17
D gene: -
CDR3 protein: CASSDPERGAYGNTIYF
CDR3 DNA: TGTGCCAGCAGTGACCCGGAGAGGGGCGCGTATGGAAACACCATATATTTT

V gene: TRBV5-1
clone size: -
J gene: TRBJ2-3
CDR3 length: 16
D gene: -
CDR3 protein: CASSAETGARGDTQYF
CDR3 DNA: TGCGCCAGCAGCGCAGAAACAGGGGCGCGGGGAGATACGCAGTATTTT

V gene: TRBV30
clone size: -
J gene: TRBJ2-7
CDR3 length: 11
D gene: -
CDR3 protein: CAWSRPYEQYF
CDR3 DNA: TGTGCCTGGAGTAGACCATACGAGCAGTACTTC

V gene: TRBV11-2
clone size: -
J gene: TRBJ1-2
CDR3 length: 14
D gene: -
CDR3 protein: CASSYRQWNYGYTF
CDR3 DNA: TGTGCCAGCAGCTATAGACAGTGGAACTATGGCTACACCTTC

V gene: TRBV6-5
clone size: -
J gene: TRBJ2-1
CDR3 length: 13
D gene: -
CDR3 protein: CASSVSGWNEQFF
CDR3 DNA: TGTGCCAGCAGTGTTTCAGGTTGGAATGAGCAGTTCTTC

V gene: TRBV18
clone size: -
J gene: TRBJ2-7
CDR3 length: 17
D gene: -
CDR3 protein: CASSPPLYSGSTYEQYF
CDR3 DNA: TGTGCCAGCTCACCACCCCTTTATAGCGGTAGTACCTACGAGCAGTACTTC

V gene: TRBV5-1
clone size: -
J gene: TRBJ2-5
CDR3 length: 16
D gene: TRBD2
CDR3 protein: CASSLVPAGVQETQYF
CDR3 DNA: TGCGCCAGCAGCTTGGTCCCAGCGGGAGTCCAAGAGACCCAGTACTTC

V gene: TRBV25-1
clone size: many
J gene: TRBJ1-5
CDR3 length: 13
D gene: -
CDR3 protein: CASSEGNNQPQHF
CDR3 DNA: TGTGCCAGCAGTGAGGGAAACAATCAGCCCCAGCATTTT

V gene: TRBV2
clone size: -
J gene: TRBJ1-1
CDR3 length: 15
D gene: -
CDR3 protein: CASRSLGGLNTEAFF
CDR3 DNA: TGTGCCAGCAGGTCCTTGGGGGGATTGAACACTGAAGCTTTCTTT

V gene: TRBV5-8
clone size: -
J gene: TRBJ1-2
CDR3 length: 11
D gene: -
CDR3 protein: CASSPGASYTF
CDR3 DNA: TGTGCCAGCAGCCCCGGGGCGTCCTACACCTTC

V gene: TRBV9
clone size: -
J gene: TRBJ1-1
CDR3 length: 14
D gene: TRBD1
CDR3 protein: CASSANPGGAEAFF
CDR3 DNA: TGTGCCAGCAGCGCGAATCCAGGGGGGGCTGAAGCTTTCTTT

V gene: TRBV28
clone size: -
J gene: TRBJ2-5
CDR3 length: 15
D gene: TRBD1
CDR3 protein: CASSPWTGSQETQYF
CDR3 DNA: TGTGCCAGCAGTCCATGGACAGGTTCCCAAGAGACCCAGTACTTC

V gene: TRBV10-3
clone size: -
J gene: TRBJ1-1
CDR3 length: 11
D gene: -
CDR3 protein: CATGRGAEAFF
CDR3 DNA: TGTGCCACCGGGCGGGGGGCTGAAGCTTTCTTT

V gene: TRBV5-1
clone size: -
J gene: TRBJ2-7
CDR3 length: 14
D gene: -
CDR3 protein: CASSLGDKPYEQYF
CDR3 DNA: TGCGCCAGCAGCTTGGGGGACAAACCCTACGAGCAGTACTTC

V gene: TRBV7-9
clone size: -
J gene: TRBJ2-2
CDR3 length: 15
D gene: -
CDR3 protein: CASSERRQATGELFF
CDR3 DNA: TGTGCCAGCAGCGAGAGAAGACAGGCCACCGGGGAGCTGTTTTTT

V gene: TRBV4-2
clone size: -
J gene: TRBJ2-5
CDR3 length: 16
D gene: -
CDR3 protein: CASSQETRMDQETQYF
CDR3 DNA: TGTGCCAGCAGCCAAGAGACCCGCATGGACCAAGAGACCCAGTACTTC

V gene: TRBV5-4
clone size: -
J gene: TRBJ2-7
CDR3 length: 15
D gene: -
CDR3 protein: CASSPSGGKGYEQYF
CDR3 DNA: TGTGCCAGCAGCCCCTCGGGCGGGAAAGGCTACGAGCAGTACTTC

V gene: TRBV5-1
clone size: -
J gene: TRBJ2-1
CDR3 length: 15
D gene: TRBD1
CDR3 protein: CASRIGQGSYNEQFF
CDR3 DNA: TGCGCCAGCAGGATTGGACAGGGCTCCTACAATGAGCAGTTCTTC

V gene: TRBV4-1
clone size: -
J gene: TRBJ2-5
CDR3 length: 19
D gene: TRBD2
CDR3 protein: CASSQDRAGTSGRRETQYF
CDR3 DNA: TGCGCCAGCAGCCAAGACCGGGCAGGGACTAGCGGGAGGAGGGAGACCCAGTACTTC

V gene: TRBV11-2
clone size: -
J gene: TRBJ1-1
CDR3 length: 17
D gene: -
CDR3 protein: CASSPGPYQGIATEAFF
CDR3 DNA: TGTGCCAGCAGCCCGGGACCCTACCAGGGGATCGCCACTGAAGCTTTCTTT

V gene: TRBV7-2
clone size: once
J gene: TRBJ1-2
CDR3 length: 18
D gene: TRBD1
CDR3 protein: CASSLSGGGQGLNYGYTF
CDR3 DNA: TGTGCCAGCAGCTTATCGGGGGGTGGACAGGGCCTAAACTATGGCTACACCTTC

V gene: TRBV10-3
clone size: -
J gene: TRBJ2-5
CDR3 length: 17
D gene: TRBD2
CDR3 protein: CAISDPGRTSGQETQYF
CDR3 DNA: TGTGCCATCAGTGACCCAGGACGGACTAGCGGCCAAGAGACCCAGTACTTC